This entry features one TCR beta chain sequence. This entry belongs to a study of blood T cell repertoires in COVID-19. The CDR3 runs to 15 residues. V shed 3 bases and J shed 0 bases, with 9 bases lying between them. Germline-derived CDR1 and CDR2 are SGHKS and YYEKEE (reference sequence). Method: immunoSEQ multiplex PCR; TCRdb's copy keeps in-frame clones and lacks some. The sample carries 350,000 to 450,000 clones, about 89% recorded once. Sample: PBMCs or T cells enriched from blood (not recorded which). The receptor's source is a woman between 40 and 55 years old who had been exposed to COVID-19. The chain is built from TRBV5-5 and TRBJ1-4, with TRBD1 as a possible D gene (5 bases). This CDR3 reads CASSSGHSTNEKLFF. The CDR3 coding sequence is TGTGCCAGCAGCTCCGGACACTCAACTAATGAAAAACTGTTTTTT.